This T cell receptor (beta chain) stems from a study of cytomegalovirus exposure and HLA in healthy donors. General study results and limits: Some public TCRs appeared in many individuals, while most sequences were rare.

From germline, CDR1 is MNHNS and CDR2 SASEGT. Trimming took off 10 bases at V and 4 bases at J, with 10 bases between the two ends. CDR3 length equals 12 residues. Details on this clone: Its antigen remains unidentified.

PCR amplification relied on 60 Vbeta primers (plus 13 Jbeta primers). The protocol was immunoSEQ multiplex PCR, while the TCRdb copy is restricted to in-frame clones and leaves out a portion. The sample holds over 100,000 clones; just under 75% are singletons and the top ten take just over 2%. The TCR sequence derives from a human donor in good health. V is TRBV6-1 and J is TRBJ2-2; D not certain. Sample: PBMCs. As DNA, the CDR3 is TGTGCCACCAGAATCTTCACCGGGGAGCTGTTTTTT. Translation gives CATRIFTGELFF.